This T cell receptor (beta chain) was identified in a study of blood T cell repertoires in COVID-19 (dated by TCRdb to the early 2020s). Notes on the research overall: The collaborator samples originated in the United States, Italy and Spain and spanned the acute and convalescent phases of COVID-19. The prospective study material was composed of cDNA or gDNA derived from T cells, B-cell-depleted T cells, or PBMCs. Subjects who had been exposed to COVID-19, were actively infected with it, or had recovered from it provided the deeply sampled blood TCRbeta repertoires that made up the dataset. The repertoires were released in a freely available public database intended as a resource for research on the immune response to SARS-CoV-2. Samples were obtained from the ongoing ImmuneRACE study (first 160 participants) and from some 1,300 subjects provided by 6 global collaborators. Nearly every sample came with metadata listing a de-identified subject ID, COVID-19 status, age in years and sex. Where HLA class I and class II types were available, the types were taken from metadata supplied by the sample provider, not from assay-based typing. What the study reported, not specific to this receptor: The amount of clinical and demographic metadata varied by source and participant and was provided uncurated.

Collaborating institutions collected whole blood in K2EDTA tubes following their own protocols. For TCRbeta analysis, collaborators shipped samples in one of three forms: frozen whole blood, isolated PBMCs, or DNA extracted from either of those sample types. TCRbeta CDR3 regions were amplified from genomic DNA by means of the immunoSEQ Assay, a bias-controlled multiplex PCR. Per the authors' processing: The number of nucleated cells in each sample was estimated by amplification of reference gene primers within the assay. To quantify the absolute abundance of each unique TCRbeta CDR3 rearrangement, sequence reads were collapsed and filtered. Productive Simpson clonality was computed per sample as the square root of Simpson's diversity index over productive rearrangements. Sourced from immuneACCESS, this table was stored by TCRdb with only in-frame sequences that have V and J called. A share of the clones is absent; for the studies checked, an unresolved V gene accounts for under half, and the remainder has no known explanation. D and trimming come from the DNA, and the V and J calls and clone size come from that table. Within this sample are approximately 260,000 clones, with approximately 78% of them counted one time only. Under 15% of the sample is held by the ten biggest clonotypes.

A distance of 11 bases separates the germline ends of V and J, which lose 6 bases and 1 base respectively. CDR1 and CDR2, looked up from the germline V gene, are SQVTM and ANQGSEA. The CDR3 goes from the cysteine to the phenylalanine over 13 residues. Only the CDR3 DNA stays, 39 bases, in frame from base 1. Of note for this clone: Its antigen remains undetermined. Base-call qualities are not available, and no considerably larger clone is one nucleotide away.

The specimen was peripheral blood. The receptor comes from a woman in her sixties with active or convalescent COVID-19. The chain couples TRBV29-1 to TRBJ2-3; the best D guess is TRBD2, with 5 bases matching. The CDR3 region: CSVDPRGTDTQYF. The DNA is as follows: TGCAGCGTCGACCCGAGGGGCACAGATACGCAGTATTTT.